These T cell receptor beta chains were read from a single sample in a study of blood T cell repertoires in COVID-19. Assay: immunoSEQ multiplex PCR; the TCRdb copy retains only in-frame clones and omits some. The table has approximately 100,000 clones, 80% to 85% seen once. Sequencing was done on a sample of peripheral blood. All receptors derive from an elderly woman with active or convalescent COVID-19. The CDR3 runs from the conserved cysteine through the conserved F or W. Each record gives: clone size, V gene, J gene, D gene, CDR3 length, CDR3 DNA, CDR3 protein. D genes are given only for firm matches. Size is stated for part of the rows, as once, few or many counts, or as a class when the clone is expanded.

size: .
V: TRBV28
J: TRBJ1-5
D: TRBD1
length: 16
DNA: TGTGCCAGCAGCCCTCATACAGGGGGCGGCAATCAGCCCCAGCATTTT
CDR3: CASSPHTGGGNQPQHF

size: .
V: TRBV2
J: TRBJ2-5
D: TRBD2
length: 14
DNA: TGTGCCAGCAGCGGTATAGCGGGGGTGTCGACCCAGTACTTC
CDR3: CASSGIAGVSTQYF

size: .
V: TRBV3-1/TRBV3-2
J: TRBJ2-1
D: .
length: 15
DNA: TGTGCCAGCAGCCAAGGACTAGTCTCCTACAATGAGCAGTTCTTC
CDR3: CASSQGLVSYNEQFF

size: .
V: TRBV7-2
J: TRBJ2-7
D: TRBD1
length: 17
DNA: TGTGCCAGCAGCTTAGCTCCACAGGGGACAATCTCCTACGAGCAGTACTTC
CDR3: CASSLAPQGTISYEQYF

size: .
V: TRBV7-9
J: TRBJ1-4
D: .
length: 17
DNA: TGTGCCAGCAGCCCATCGAGAACAGGGACGGGATATGAAAAACTGTTTTTT
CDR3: CASSPSRTGTGYEKLFF

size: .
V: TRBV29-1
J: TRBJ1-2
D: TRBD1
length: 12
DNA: TGCAGCGTTGGGGGACAGGGGCGGGACTACACCTTC
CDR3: CSVGGQGRDYTF

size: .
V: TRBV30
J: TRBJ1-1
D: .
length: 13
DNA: TGTGCCTGGAGCGTACAGCTAAACACTGAAGCTTTCTTT
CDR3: CAWSVQLNTEAFF

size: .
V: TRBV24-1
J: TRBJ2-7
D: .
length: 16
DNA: TGTGCCACCAGTGAGGGTACGGGTCCTCCTTCCTACGAGCAGTACTTC
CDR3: CATSEGTGPPSYEQYF

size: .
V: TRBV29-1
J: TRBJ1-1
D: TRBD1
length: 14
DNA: TGCAGCGTTACCTCGACAGGGGGGTATACTGAAGCTTTCTTT
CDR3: CSVTSTGGYTEAFF

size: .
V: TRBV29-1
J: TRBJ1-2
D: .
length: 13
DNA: TGCAGCGTTGAATGGGGGGTAGGCTATGGCTACACCTTC
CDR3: CSVEWGVGYGYTF

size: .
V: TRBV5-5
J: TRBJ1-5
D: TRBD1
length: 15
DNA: TGTGCCAGCAGCTTGGGAAGGACAGGGGGTGCGCCCCAGCATTTT
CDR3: CASSLGRTGGAPQHF

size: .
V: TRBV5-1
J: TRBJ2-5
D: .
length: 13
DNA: TGCGCCAGCAGCTCCTTTCTCGGAGAGACCCAGTACTTC
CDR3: CASSSFLGETQYF

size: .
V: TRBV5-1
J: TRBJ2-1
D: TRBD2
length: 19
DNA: TGCGCCAGCAGCTTGGGACTAGCGGGGGGGCGTGGATCGGACAATGAGCAGTTCTTC
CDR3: CASSLGLAGGRGSDNEQFF

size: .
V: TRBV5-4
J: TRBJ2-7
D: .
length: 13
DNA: TGTGCCAGCAGCTTGACAGGAGCGTACGAGCAGTACTTC
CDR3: CASSLTGAYEQYF

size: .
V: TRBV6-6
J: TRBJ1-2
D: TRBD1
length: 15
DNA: TGTGCCAGCAGTACACAGGGGGCCGCGGGCTATGGCTACACCTTC
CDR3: CASSTQGAAGYGYTF

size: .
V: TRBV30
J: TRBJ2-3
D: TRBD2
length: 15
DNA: TGTGCCTGGAGTGTAGGGACTAGCTATCAAGATACGCAGTATTTT
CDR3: CAWSVGTSYQDTQYF

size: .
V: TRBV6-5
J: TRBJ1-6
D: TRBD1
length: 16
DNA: TGTGCCAGCAGTTACTCGGTGGCAGGGGGGTCGGCACCCCTCCACTTT
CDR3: CASSYSVAGGSAPLHF

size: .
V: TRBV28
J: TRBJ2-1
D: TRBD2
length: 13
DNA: TGTGCCAGCAGATGGACTAGTGGCAATGAGCAGTTCTTC
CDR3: CASRWTSGNEQFF

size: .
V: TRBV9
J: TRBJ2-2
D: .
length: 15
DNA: TGTGCCAGCAGCACTGGAGGGCCGAGCACCGGGGAGCTGTTTTTT
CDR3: CASSTGGPSTGELFF

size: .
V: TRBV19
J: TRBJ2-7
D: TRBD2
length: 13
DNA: TGTGCCAGTAGTGGGGGGGGACCGAGGGAGCAGTACTTC
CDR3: CASSGGGPREQYF

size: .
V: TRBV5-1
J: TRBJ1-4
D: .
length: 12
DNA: TGCGCCAGCAGCCCCTCAAGCGAAAAACTGTTTTTT
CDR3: CASSPSSEKLFF

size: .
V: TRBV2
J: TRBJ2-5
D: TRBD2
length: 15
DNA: TGTGCCAGCAGCCCTCGGGGACTAAACCAAGAGACCCAGTACTTC
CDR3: CASSPRGLNQETQYF

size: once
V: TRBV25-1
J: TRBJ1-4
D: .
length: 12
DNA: TGTGCCAGCAGTGAATCGTTTGAAAAACTGTTTTTT
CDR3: CASSESFEKLFF

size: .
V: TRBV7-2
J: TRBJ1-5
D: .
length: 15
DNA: TGTGCCAGCAGCTTAGGGCAGGGAAGCAATCAGCCCCAGCATTTT
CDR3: CASSLGQGSNQPQHF

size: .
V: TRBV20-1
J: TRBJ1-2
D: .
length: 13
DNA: TGCAGTGCTAGTATCAGGGGCAAGTATGGCTACACCTTC
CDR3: CSASIRGKYGYTF

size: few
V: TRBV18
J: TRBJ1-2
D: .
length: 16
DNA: TGTGCCAGCTCACCATCGACAGGTTCGTCTAACTATGGCTACACCTTC
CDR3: CASSPSTGSSNYGYTF

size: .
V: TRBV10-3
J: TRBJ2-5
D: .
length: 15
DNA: TGTGCCATCAGTGAGTCGCAGCGGTCCCAAGAGACCCAGTACTTC
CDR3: CAISESQRSQETQYF

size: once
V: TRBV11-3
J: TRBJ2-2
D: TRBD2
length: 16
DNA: TGTGCCAGCAGCTTAGGACTAGCGCCAAACACCGGGGAGCTGTTTTTT
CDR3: CASSLGLAPNTGELFF

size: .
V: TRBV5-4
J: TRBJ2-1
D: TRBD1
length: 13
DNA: TGTGCCAGCAGCTTGGCTTCAGGGGGTGAGCAGTTCTTC
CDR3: CASSLASGGEQFF

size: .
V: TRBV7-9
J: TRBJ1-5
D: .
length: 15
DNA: TGTGCCAGCAGTGGGGCCTCCTCGGGCAATCAGCCCCAGCATTTT
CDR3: CASSGASSGNQPQHF

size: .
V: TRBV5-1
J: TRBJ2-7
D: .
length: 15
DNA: TGCGCCAGCAGCGCTTCTGGGGCCTCTTTGTACGAGCAGTACTTC
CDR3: CASSASGASLYEQYF

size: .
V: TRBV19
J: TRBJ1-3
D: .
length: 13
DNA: TGTGCCAGTTCGGGGTTCTCTGGAAACACCATATATTTT
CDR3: CASSGFSGNTIYF

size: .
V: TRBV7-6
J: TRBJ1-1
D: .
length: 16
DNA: TGTGCCAGCAGCCTCTTGACGACAGGATGGAACACTGAAGCTTTCTTT
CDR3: CASSLLTTGWNTEAFF

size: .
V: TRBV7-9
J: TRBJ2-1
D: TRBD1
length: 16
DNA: TGTGCCAGCAGCTACCTCATCACAGGGGGAGGCGATGAGCAGTTCTTC
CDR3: CASSYLITGGGDEQFF

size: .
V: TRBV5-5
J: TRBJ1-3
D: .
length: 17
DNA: TGTGCCAGCAGCGCCGCTGGTGGGTACAGCTCTGGAAACACCATATATTTT
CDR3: CASSAAGGYSSGNTIYF

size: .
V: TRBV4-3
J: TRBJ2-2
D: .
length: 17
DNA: TGCGCCAGCAGCGGGGGGAAGGGGACAGCGAACACCGGGGAGCTGTTTTTT
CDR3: CASSGGKGTANTGELFF

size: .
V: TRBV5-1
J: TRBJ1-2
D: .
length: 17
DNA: TGCGCCAGCAGCTCAATAAAAATAGGGACGGGACTCTATGGCTACACCTTC
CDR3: CASSSIKIGTGLYGYTF

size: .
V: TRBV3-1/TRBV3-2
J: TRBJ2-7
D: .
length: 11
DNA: TGTGCCAGCAGCTCAGAAAAACGTCACAGCTTC
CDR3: CASSSEKRHSF

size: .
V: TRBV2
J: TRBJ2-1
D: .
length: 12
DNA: TGTGCCAGCACGACAGTTCGTCGCGAGCAGTTCTTC
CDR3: CASTTVRREQFF

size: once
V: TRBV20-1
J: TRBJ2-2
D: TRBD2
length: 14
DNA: TGCAGTGCTAGTTTGCGGGAGGTCGACGGGGAGCTGTTTTTT
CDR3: CSASLREVDGELFF

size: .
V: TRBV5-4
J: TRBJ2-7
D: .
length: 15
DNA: TGTGCCAGCAGCTCCCGCCGGGGGAGCCACTACGAGCAGTACTTC
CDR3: CASSSRRGSHYEQYF

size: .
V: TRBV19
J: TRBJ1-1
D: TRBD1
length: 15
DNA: TGTGCCAGTAGTCCCCGGACAGGGGTGAACACTGAAGCTTTCTTT
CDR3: CASSPRTGVNTEAFF

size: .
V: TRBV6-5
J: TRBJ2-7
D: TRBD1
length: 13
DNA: TGTGCCAGCTGCGCGGACAGGGTTGGCGAGCAGTACTTC
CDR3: CASCADRVGEQYF

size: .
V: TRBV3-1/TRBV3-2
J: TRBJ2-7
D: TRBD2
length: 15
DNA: TGTGCCAGCCGTTCGGGACTAGCGGGGGCGTACGAGCAGTACTTC
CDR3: CASRSGLAGAYEQYF

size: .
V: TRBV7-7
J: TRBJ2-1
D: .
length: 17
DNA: TGTGCTAGCAGCTTAGTTCATCGAGTAAGCTCCTACAATGAGCAGTTCTTC
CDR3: CASSLVHRVSSYNEQFF

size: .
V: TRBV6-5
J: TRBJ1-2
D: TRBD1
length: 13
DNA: TGTGCCAGCAGTTACAGGGGGCGCGATGGCTACACCTTC
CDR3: CASSYRGRDGYTF

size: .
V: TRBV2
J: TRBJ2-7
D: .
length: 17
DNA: TGTGCCAGCCGTTGGCCCAGAGGAGGGTACGGTACCTACGAGCAGTACTTC
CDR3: CASRWPRGGYGTYEQYF

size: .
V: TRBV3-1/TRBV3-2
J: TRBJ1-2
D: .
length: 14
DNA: TGTGCCAGCAGCCAAGATTCGGACACCTATGGCTACACCTTC
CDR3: CASSQDSDTYGYTF

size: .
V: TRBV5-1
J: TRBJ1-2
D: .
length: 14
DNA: TGCGCCAGCTCGACCGGGTCCTTACCCTATGGCTACACCTTC
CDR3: CASSTGSLPYGYTF

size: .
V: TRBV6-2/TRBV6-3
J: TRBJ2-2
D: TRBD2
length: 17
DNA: TGTGCCAGCAGTCTCGCTAGCGGGAGTTGGAAAACCGGGGAGCTGTTTTTT
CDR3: CASSLASGSWKTGELFF

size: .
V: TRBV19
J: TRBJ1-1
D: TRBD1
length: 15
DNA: TGTGCCAGTGGCCGCACCGGGACAGGGAACACTGAAGCTTTCTTT
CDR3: CASGRTGTGNTEAFF

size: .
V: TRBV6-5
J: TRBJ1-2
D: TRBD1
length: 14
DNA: TGTGCCAGCAGCAGACAGGGGGCTGACTATGGCTACACCTTC
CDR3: CASSRQGADYGYTF

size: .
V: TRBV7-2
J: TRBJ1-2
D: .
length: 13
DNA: TGTGCCAGCAGCCAAACTCGTCTCCAAGGCTACACCTTC
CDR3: CASSQTRLQGYTF

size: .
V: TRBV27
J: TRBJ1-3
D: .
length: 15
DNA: TGTGCCAGCAGTTCCGACAGGAGCTCTGGAAACACCATATATTTT
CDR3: CASSSDRSSGNTIYF

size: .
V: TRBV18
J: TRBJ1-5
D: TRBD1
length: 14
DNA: TGTGCCAGCTCTCGGACAGGGGGAAGTCAGCCCCAGCATTTT
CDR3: CASSRTGGSQPQHF